The next 32 T cell receptor beta chains were all read from a single sample in a study of cytomegalovirus exposure and HLA in healthy donors. Measured with immunoSEQ multiplex PCR; TCRdb has only the in-frame clones, and not every one. The table shows about 150,000 clones, with 90% to 95% occurring only once. The material sequenced was PBMCs. These receptors all come from a man younger than 35 in good health and CMV-seronegative.

V and J are TRBV27 and TRBJ2-1; D is undetermined. This CDR3 region has 16 residues. V lost 3 bases and J 5 bases, leaving 17 bases between the germline ends. Germline CDR1 reads MNHEY; CDR2 reads SMNVEV (reference sequence). Here the CDR3 reads CASSLRTPGTNNEQFF. The CDR3 coding sequence is TGTGCCAGCAGTTTGAGAACTCCAGGAACCAACAATGAGCAGTTCTTC.

The rearrangement links TRBV5-5 to TRBJ2-7; 11 positions match TRBD1. CDR3 length equals 15 residues. J was trimmed by 4 bases and V by 2 bases; bases with no gene match: 5. In germline, CDR1 is SGHKS, CDR2 YYEKEE (reference sequence). The CDR3 nucleotides read TGTGCCAGCAGCTTACAGGGACAGGGGGTGTACGAGCAGTACTTC. It specifies CASSLQGQGVYEQYF.

Here the CDR3 DNA reads TGTGCCAGCAGCCCGGGACAGGGGATTGAAAAACTGTTTTTT. This translates into CASSPGQGIEKLFF. The chain couples TRBV27 to TRBJ1-4, with TRBD1 matching over 10 bases. V lost 6 bases to trimming and J lost 7 bases; unmatched junction nucleotides: 5. The CDR3 has 14 amino acids. Germline values: CDR1 MNHEY, CDR2 SMNVEV (reference sequence).

The genes are TRBV27 and TRBJ1-1, with D possibly matching TRBD1 (6 bases). This CDR3 has 15 residues. Between the trimmed V and J ends, which lost 2 bases and 1 base, there was a span of 11 bases. Germline V gives CDR1 MNHEY, CDR2 SMNVEV (reference sequence). CDR3 sequence reads: CASSLGGGRNTEAFF. CDR3 nucleotides: TGTGCCAGCAGTTTAGGGGGGGGCAGGAACACTGAAGCTTTCTTT.

The V and J genes are TRBV18 and TRBJ2-7; 9 bases are a match to TRBD1. The trim removed 5 bases at V and 1 base at J, leaving 6 bases unmatched. The CDR3 spans 15 residues. Germline V gene sequence: CDR1 KGHSH, CDR2 LQKENI. In nucleotides, the CDR3 is TGTGCCAGCTCAGGGACAGGGATGGATTCCTACGAGCAGTACTTC. This translates into CASSGTGMDSYEQYF.

J is TRBJ1-3 and V is TRBV6-5; 7 nucleotides agree with TRBD1. Germline CDR1 is MNHEY and CDR2 is SVGAGI. The CDR3 is made up of 15 amino acids. Losses at the gene ends were 5 bases for V and 4 bases for J; bases not matched to a gene: 8. CDR3 residues: CASSLDRSQGNTIYF. Written as DNA, the CDR3 is TGTGCCAGCAGTCTGGACAGGTCACAAGGAAACACCATATATTTT.

This rearrangement joins TRBV13 to TRBJ2-7, with D tentatively TRBD2 (5 bases). V was clipped by 0 bases and J by 0 bases, with 6 bases between them. Germline CDR1 PRHDT, CDR2 FYEKMQ (reference sequence). The CDR3 totals 14 residues. The CDR3 sequence is CASSLGGSSYEQYF. The CDR3 DNA follows: TGTGCCAGCAGCTTAGGAGGGAGCTCCTACGAGCAGTACTTC. The complete variable domain, with remaining parts taken from reference TRBV13 and TRBJ2-7, reads AAGVIQSPRHLIKEKRETATLKCYPIPRHDTVYWYQQGPGQDPQFLISFYEKMQSDKGSIPDRFSAQQFSDYHSELNMSSLELGDSALYFCASSLGGSSYEQYFGPGTRLTVT.

The CDR3: CSVEAGWNTGELFF. CDR3 coding DNA: TGCAGCGTTGAGGCAGGTTGGAACACCGGGGAGCTGTTTTTT. This sequence joins TRBV29-1 and TRBJ2-2; D is ambiguous. The CDR3 contains 14 residues. V gave up 3 bases and J gave up 1 base, with 9 bases separating them. The germline CDR1 and CDR2 sequences are SQVTM and ANQGSEA.

The rearrangement joins TRBV25-1 to TRBJ1-1; 10 bases fit TRBD1. Germline V gives CDR1 MGHDK, CDR2 SYGVNS. After removal of 7 bases from V and 4 bases from J, the junction contained 6 bases not matched to a gene. This CDR3 contains 14 residues. CDR3 amino acids: CASIRTGGGTEAFF. The DNA for the CDR3 is TGTGCCAGCATACGGACAGGGGGGGGCACTGAAGCTTTCTTT.

This chain connects TRBV9 to TRBJ2-3, with TRBD1 matching over 7 bases. Looked up from germline, CDR1 is SGDLS and CDR2 is YYNGEE. The length of the CDR3 is 15 residues. V shed 1 base, J shed 4 bases, and the junction held 6 bases outside the gene matches. The CDR3 DNA reads as TGTGCCAGCAGCGTACCGGGTCAGGGGGCAGATACGCAGTATTTT. This codes for CASSVPGQGADTQYF.

The chain uses TRBV2 and TRBJ2-7; weak D call: TRBD1 (6 bases). The V gene's germline CDR1 is SNHLY and CDR2 FYNNEI. The CDR3 runs 14 residues. V was pared by 7 bases and J by 1 base, with 14 bases between. In DNA form, the CDR3 reads TGTGCCAGCACGCAGGGGACCTATTCCTACGAGCAGTACTTC. Amino acid sequence: CASTQGTYSYEQYF.

The chain couples TRBV7-2 to TRBJ1-2; D call uncertain. The CDR3 covers 17 residues. The germline CDR1 and CDR2 sequences are SGHTA and FQGNSA. With 5 bases removed from V and 2 bases from J, the gap between germline ends came to 21 bases. The CDR3 loop is CASSPRPPNSANYGYTF. As DNA, the CDR3 is TGTGCCAGCAGCCCTAGACCCCCCAACTCAGCCAACTATGGCTACACCTTC.

In this sample, this clone turned up a few times. The V gene is TRBV9, the J gene TRBJ1-1, with a tentative D call TRBD1 (6 bases). The CDR3 consists of 13 residues. V dropped 2 bases and J dropped 4 bases, with 9 bases sitting between them. Germline CDR1 SGDLS, CDR2 YYNGEE. CDR3 residues: CASSVRGGTEAFF. The CDR3, as DNA: TGTGCCAGCAGCGTCAGGGGCGGCACTGAAGCTTTCTTT.

CDR3 DNA: TGTGCCAGCAGCGTTACGGGCAGGGCTAATGAAAAACTGTTTTTT. Protein: CASSVTGRANEKLFF. This rearrangement joins TRBV9 to TRBJ1-4, with a possible D match to TRBD1 (5 bases). The germline CDR1 and CDR2 sequences are SGDLS and YYNGEE. V was clipped by 2 bases and J by 3 bases, with 11 bases between them. The CDR3 is 15 residues long.

The CDR3 nucleotides read TGCAGCGCCTGGGGGGCTAGCGGGAGAGGTACCGGGGAGCTGTTTTTT. This sequence encodes CSAWGASGRGTGELFF. This chain uses TRBV29-1 with TRBJ2-2, with 10 bases lining up with TRBD2. Per the germline V gene, CDR1 is SQVTM and CDR2 is ANQGSEA. The CDR3 consists of 16 residues. J gave up 5 bases and V 7 bases, and 13 bases lay outside the gene matches.

The J gene is TRBJ2-1, the V gene TRBV11-3, with D possibly matching TRBD1 (5 bases). V gave up 2 bases and J gave up 7 bases, with 9 bases separating them. The CDR3 contains 13 residues. Germline values: CDR1 SGHNT, CDR2 YENEEA. The CDR3, as DNA: TGTGCCAGCAGCTTACAGGGCAGAAATGAGCAGTTCTTC. Amino acids: CASSLQGRNEQFF.

V gene TRBV9 combines with J gene TRBJ2-1; the D gene is possibly TRBD2 (6 bases). The V and J ends lost 0 bases and 8 bases respectively, with 18 bases between them. Looked up from germline, CDR1 is SGDLS and CDR2 is YYNGEE. This CDR3 contains 16 residues. Written as DNA, the CDR3 is TGTGCCAGCAGCGTAGGGACCTTACCCGCGGGGCATGAGCAGTTCTTC. As protein: CASSVGTLPAGHEQFF.

The rearrangement links TRBV7-2 to TRBJ1-2; weak D call: TRBD1 (6 bases). Germline CDR1 is SGHTA and CDR2 is FQGNSA. This CDR3 contains 16 residues. Trimming took 5 bases from V and 1 from J, leaving 17 bases between them. DNA for the CDR3: TGTGCCAGCAGCCCATCTGGACAGAGAATTAACTATGGCTACACCTTC. Amino acids: CASSPSGQRINYGYTF.

This chain joins TRBV5-6 and TRBJ2-1; possible D gene TRBD1, 6 bases. From germline, CDR1 is SGHDT and CDR2 YYEEEE. There are 17 residues in the CDR3. V was trimmed by 4 bases and J by 0 bases, leaving 17 bases between them. This CDR3 is CASSLTGRRSSYNEQFF. The CDR3 DNA sequence: TGTGCCAGCAGCCTTACAGGGCGCCGGAGCTCCTACAATGAGCAGTTCTTC.

This sequence joins TRBV6-4 and TRBJ1-4; 7 positions match TRBD1. V shed 3 bases and J 0 bases; nucleotides not matched to a gene: 10. Per the germline V gene, CDR1 is MRHNA and CDR2 is SNTAGT. This CDR3 has 18 amino acids. The CDR3 nucleotides are TGTGCCAGCAGTGAAGGAGGAAGGGGGCAGGCAACTAATGAAAAACTGTTTTTT. Translated: CASSEGGRGQATNEKLFF.

CDR3 coding DNA: TGTGCCAGCAGTCCTACTGACAGGGGGCTCGAGACCCAGTACTTC. This gives the protein CASSPTDRGLETQYF. This chain uses TRBV7-7 with TRBJ2-5; 10 bases line up with TRBD1. The CDR3 contains 15 residues. Per the germline V gene, CDR1 is SSHAT and CDR2 is FNYEAQ (reference sequence). Unmatched junction bases numbered 9, after V lost 6 bases and J lost 5 bases.

The chain links TRBV15 to TRBJ2-5, with D possibly TRBD2 on 5 matching bases. The V end was cut by 0 bases, the J end by 4 bases, with 9 bases between. This CDR3 spans 14 amino acids. Germline CDR1 reads LNHNV; CDR2 reads YYDKDF (reference sequence). CDR3 in amino acids: CATSRDQAGETQYF. CDR3 bases: TGTGCCACCAGCAGAGATCAGGCGGGAGAGACCCAGTACTTC.

The gene calls are TRBV30 and TRBJ2-5; 7 bases match TRBD2. The CDR3 is made up of 15 amino acids. Unmatched junction bases numbered 13, after V lost 4 bases and J lost 5 bases. The germline V gene has CDR1 GTSNPN and CDR2 SVGIG (reference sequence). In nucleotides, the CDR3 is TGTGCCTGGAACCATGAGCGGGGAGCTGGTGAGACCCAGTACTTC. This encodes CAWNHERGAGETQYF.

As for this clone: Germline is not matched at one junction end, which may reflect a read error. The chain combines TRBV5-1 with TRBJ1-2; the D gene is possibly TRBD1 (5 bases). The CDR3 has 13 amino acids. Germline assignment: CDR1 SGHRS and CDR2 YFSETQ. The CDR3 is CASSPRVDYGYTF. CDR3 DNA sequence: TGTGCCAGCAGCCCCAGGGTCGACTATGGCTACACCTTC. The variable domain in full, completed from reference TRBV5-1 and TRBJ1-2, reads KAGVTQTPRYLIKTRGQQVTLSCSPISGHRSVSWYQQTPGQGLQFLFEYFSETQRNKGNFPGRFSGRQFSNSRSEMNVSTLELGDSALYLCASSPRVDYGYTFGSGTRLTVV.

The chain has TRBV4-3 and TRBJ2-1; 8 bases are shared with TRBD2. CDR1 is LGHNA, CDR2 YSLEER, per germline. CDR3 length: 14 residues. J gave up 8 bases and V 4 bases, and 7 bases lay outside the gene matches. The CDR3 loop reads CASSPAGVVHEQFF. CDR3 nucleotides: TGCGCCAGCAGCCCAGCGGGAGTGGTTCATGAGCAGTTCTTC.

J is TRBJ2-3 and V is TRBV5-1, with 9 nucleotides matching TRBD2. The length of the CDR3 is 15 residues. Per germline, CDR1 SGHRS and CDR2 YFSETQ. The V and J ends lost 2 bases and 0 bases, in that order; junction bases with no gene match: 1. CDR3 sequence reads: CASSLSGGSTDTQYF. CDR3 sequence (DNA): TGCGCCAGCAGCTTAAGCGGGGGGAGCACAGATACGCAGTATTTT.

This clone occurred once. The V call is TRBV9, the J call TRBJ1-5; TRBD1 matches at 9 bases. The V and J ends lost 4 bases and 4 bases, in that order; junction bases with no gene match: 3. Germline V gene data show CDR1 as SGDLS and CDR2 as YYNGEE. CDR3 length equals 14 residues. CDR3 nucleotide sequence: TGTGCCAGCAGCCCGACAGGGGGTAATCAGCCCCAGCATTTT. This sequence encodes CASSPTGGNQPQHF.

The table lists this clone with a count of one. The V call is TRBV10-3, the J call TRBJ1-2; D is uncertain. The germline V and J ends were trimmed by 0 bases and 5 bases, with 13 bases remaining between them. The germline V gene has CDR1 ENHRY and CDR2 SYGVKD. This CDR3 has 15 residues. CDR3 nucleotide sequence: TGTGCCATCAGTGAGTCTCCAGAGGCCCCGTATGGCTACACCTTC. Its translation is CAISESPEAPYGYTF.

This rearrangement joins TRBV7-9 to TRBJ2-7; TRBD2 might be the D (6 bases). This CDR3 comprises 13 residues. Trimming took off 5 bases at V and 2 bases at J, with 10 bases between the two ends. Germline CDR1 and CDR2: SEHNR and FQNEAQ (reference sequence). The CDR3 DNA reads TGTGCCAGCAGCGAGGGACTTCCCTACGAGCAGTACTTC. This encodes CASSEGLPYEQYF.

V is TRBV9 and J is TRBJ2-1, with D tentatively TRBD2 (5 bases). Trimming left V 3 bases short and J 3 bases short, with 13 bases between. Germline CDR1 reads SGDLS; CDR2 reads YYNGEE. The CDR3 is 15 amino acids. In nucleotides, the CDR3 is TGTGCCAGCAGCGAGTGGGGAGAGGACTACAATGAGCAGTTCTTC. It encodes CASSEWGEDYNEQFF.

This clone was seen once. This rearrangement joins TRBV9 to TRBJ1-6; D perhaps matches TRBD1 (6 bases). Trimming left V 4 bases short and J 0 bases short, with 11 bases between. The CDR3 is 16 amino acids. Germline V gene data show CDR1 as SGDLS and CDR2 as YYNGEE. The CDR3 loop reads CASSLRDNSYNSPLHF. Here the CDR3 DNA reads TGTGCCAGCAGCCTACGGGACAACTCCTATAATTCACCCCTCCACTTT.

This rearrangement joins TRBV2 to TRBJ2-7; unclear D gene. Germline values: CDR1 SNHLY, CDR2 FYNNEI. With 0 bases removed from V and 7 bases from J, the gap between germline ends came to 10 bases. The CDR3 runs 13 residues. CDR3 bases: TGTGCCAGCAGTGAAGCGGGCAGTTGGGAGCAGTACGTC. This encodes CASSEAGSWEQYV.